These 32 T cell receptor beta chains were sequenced from one sample in a study of OX40 agonist ivuxolimab in advanced cancers. Generated by immunoSEQ multiplex PCR, the TCRdb table keeps only in-frame clones and is missing some. The data contain under 100,000 clones, over 70% of them singletons. The material was CD4+ or CD8+ T cells sorted from blood, obtained in a trial of the OX40 agonist ivuxolimab. These receptors all stem from an adult with an advanced solid tumor such as melanoma, head and neck, liver or kidney cancer.

The chain uses TRBV9 and TRBJ2-3; D unresolved. The CDR3 consists of 15 residues. Trimming removed 1 base from V and 2 bases from J, with 11 bases in between. Germline V gene data show CDR1 as SGDLS and CDR2 as YYNGEE. In DNA form, the CDR3 reads TGTGCCAGCAGCGTACAGGACCGGTCCACAGATACGCAGTATTTT. This translates into CASSVQDRSTDTQYF. Combining the CDR3 with reference TRBV9 and TRBJ2-3 gives the whole variable domain DSGVTQTPKHLITATGQRVTLRCSPRSGDLSVYWYQQSLDQGLQFLIQYYNGEERAKGNILERFSAQQFPDLHSELNLSSLELGDSALYFCASSVQDRSTDTQYFGPGTRLTVL.

V and J are TRBV18 and TRBJ2-1; TRBD1 agrees at 8 bases. This CDR3 spans 15 amino acids. CDR1 and CDR2 (germline): KGHSH, LQKENI. Trimming took 0 bases from V and 6 from J; bases not matched to a gene: 4. The CDR3 DNA is TGTGCCAGCTCACCACCTGGTACAGGGGGCAATGAGCAGTTCTTC. Encoded protein: CASSPPGTGGNEQFF. The variable domain in full, completed from reference TRBV18 and TRBJ2-1, reads NAGVMQNPRHLVRRRGQEARLRCSPMKGHSHVYWYRQLPEEGLKFMVYLQKENIIDESGMPKERFSAEFPKEGPSILRIQQVVRGDSAAYFCASSPPGTGGNEQFFGPGTRLTVL.

The CDR3 nucleotides read TGTGCCAGCAGCTCTGGGGACCCATATTCACCCCTCCACTTT. Protein product: CASSSGDPYSPLHF. The genes are TRBV7-2 and TRBJ1-6; possibly TRBD1 for D (5 bases). V dropped 4 bases and J dropped 8 bases, with 12 bases sitting between them. CDR1 SGHTA and CDR2 FQGNSA come from the germline V gene. The CDR3 extends over 14 amino acids. The full variable domain, completed using reference TRBV7-2 and TRBJ1-6, is GAGVSQSPSNKVTEKGKDVELRCDPISGHTALYWYRQSLGQGLEFLIYFQGNSAPDKSGLPSDRFSAERTGGSVSTLTIQRTQQEDSAVYLCASSSGDPYSPLHFGNGTRLTVT.

This rearrangement joins TRBV6-5 to TRBJ2-5, with D uncertain. Near its end, the DNA agrees better with TRBJ2-7, so the J call may be wrong. CDR1 is MNHEY and CDR2 is SVGAGI in the germline V gene. This CDR3 is built from 13 residues. The CDR3 DNA follows: TGTGCCAGCAGTACCGGGCCCGTTTACGAGCAGTACTTC. Translating gives CASSTGPVYEQYF.

The chain has TRBV4-1 and TRBJ1-2, with D possibly matching TRBD1 (5 bases). The germline gives CDR1 MGHRA, CDR2 YSYEKL. V gave up 1 base and J gave up 3 bases, with 12 bases separating them. The CDR3 spans 15 residues. CDR3: CASSQVAGGDYGYTF. The CDR3 DNA reads TGCGCCAGCAGCCAAGTGGCGGGGGGTGACTATGGCTACACCTTC.

This rearrangement joins TRBV5-1 to TRBJ1-3; D not resolved. V lost 4 bases, J lost 0 bases, and 8 bases lay in between. The CDR3 has 14 amino acids. Per germline, CDR1 SGHRS and CDR2 YFSETQ. The CDR3, as DNA: TGCGCCAGCAGCGCGGGGAACTCTGGAAACACCATATATTTT. It specifies CASSAGNSGNTIYF.

CDR3: CASSHQGRLANYGYTF. CDR3 coding DNA: TGCGCCAGCAGCCACCAGGGGCGACTGGCCAACTATGGCTACACCTTC. V gene TRBV4-1 combines with J gene TRBJ1-2; D is possibly TRBD1 (6 bases). Trimming removed 3 bases from V and 2 bases from J, with 16 bases in between. The germline CDR1 and CDR2 sequences are MGHRA and YSYEKL. The CDR3 runs 16 residues.

This chain joins TRBV7-3 and TRBJ1-1, with D unresolved. Germline V gene sequence: CDR1 SGHTA, CDR2 FQGTGA. V lost 2 bases and J lost 3, with 7 bases in between. The CDR3 is made up of 13 amino acids. The CDR3 region has the DNA TGTGCCAGCAGCTTAGCGCAGGACACTGAAGCTTTCTTT. Translated, it gives CASSLAQDTEAFF.

J is TRBJ2-6 and V is TRBV7-3; D possibly corresponds to TRBD2 (5 bases). Germline V lookup: CDR1 SGHTA, CDR2 FQGTGA. V was clipped by 3 bases and J by 0 bases, with 15 bases between them. This CDR3 region has 18 residues. The CDR3 nucleotides read TGTGCCAGCAGCTTTGTAGTCACCGGAGGCTCTGGGGCCAACGTCCTGACTTTC. It translates to CASSFVVTGGSGANVLTF.

The chain recombines TRBV5-1 with TRBJ2-5, with 10 nucleotides matching TRBD1. Germline V gene lookup returns CDR1 SGHRS and CDR2 YFSETQ. Germline trimming cut 4 bases from V and 2 bases from J; bases unmatched to any gene: 2. The CDR3 spans 14 residues. The CDR3 bases are TGCGCCAGCAGCCGGGACAGGGGACAAGAGACCCAGTACTTC. Translated, it gives CASSRDRGQETQYF.

The V gene is TRBV4-1, the J gene TRBJ2-2; 10 nucleotides line up with TRBD2. Per germline, CDR1 MGHRA and CDR2 YSYEKL. Trimming removed 3 bases from V and 6 bases from J; junction bases left unmatched: 7. This CDR3 has 16 amino acids. In DNA form, the CDR3 reads TGCGCCAGCAGCCACTTAAAGCGGGGGGGCCCCGGGGAGCTGTTTTTT. It yields the protein CASSHLKRGGPGELFF.

This CDR3 is CASSLAGGANGYTF. CDR3 nucleotides: TGTGCCAGCAGCTTAGCAGGGGGCGCAAATGGCTACACCTTC. The chain carries TRBV7-8 and TRBJ1-2, with 7 bases lining up with TRBD1. V dropped 0 bases and J dropped 6; count of bases not matched to a gene: 4. The germline V gene has CDR1 SGHVS and CDR2 FQNEAQ. The CDR3 spans 14 residues.

This chain joins TRBV5-1 and TRBJ2-1; tentatively, D is TRBD2 (6 bases). Trimming shortened V by 6 bases and J by 2 bases, and 15 bases separated the two germline ends. The CDR3 has 15 amino acids. In germline, CDR1 is SGHRS, CDR2 YFSETQ. CDR3 residues: CASILDGGAYNEQFF. CDR3 nucleotide sequence: TGCGCCAGCATCCTCGACGGGGGTGCCTACAATGAGCAGTTCTTC. Based on the CDR3 plus reference TRBV5-1 and TRBJ2-1, the full variable domain is KAGVTQTPRYLIKTRGQQVTLSCSPISGHRSVSWYQQTPGQGLQFLFEYFSETQRNKGNFPGRFSGRQFSNSRSEMNVSTLELGDSALYLCASILDGGAYNEQFFGPGTRLTVL.

This clone has just one count. The chain employs TRBV2 and TRBJ2-5; D is perhaps TRBD1 (6 bases). Germline V gene lookup returns CDR1 SNHLY and CDR2 FYNNEI. With 7 bases removed from V and 5 bases from J, the gap between germline ends came to 17 bases. This CDR3 spans 14 amino acids. CDR3 coding DNA: TGTGCCAGCACACAACAGGGAATGCGGGAGACCCAGTACTTC. As protein: CASTQQGMRETQYF.

The gene calls are TRBV19 and TRBJ2-5; D possibly uses TRBD1 or TRBD2 (5 bases each). The end of the DNA aligns better with TRBJ2-7, so the J call may be wrong. Germline CDR1 and CDR2: LNHDA and SQIVND (reference sequence). The CDR3 is made up of 14 amino acids. CDR3 DNA: TGTGCCACTTCGACGGGGCTGAGCTCCTACGAGCAGTACTTC. The encoded protein is CATSTGLSSYEQYF.

V gene TRBV11-2 combines with J gene TRBJ2-3; D possibly matches TRBD1 or TRBD2 (5 bases each). Germline lookup yields CDR1 SGHAT and CDR2 FQNNGV. V lost 7 bases and J 0 bases, leaving 14 bases between the germline ends. There are 15 residues in the CDR3. CDR3 loop: CASTMGTGSTDTQYF. CDR3 in DNA: TGTGCCAGCACTATGGGGACGGGCAGCACAGATACGCAGTATTTT. Together with reference TRBV11-2 and TRBJ2-3, the CDR3 gives the full variable domain: EAGVAQSPRYKIIEKRQSVAFWCNPISGHATLYWYQQILGQGPKLLIQFQNNGVVDDSQLPKDRFSAERLKGVDSTLKIQPAKLEDSAVYLCASTMGTGSTDTQYFGPGTRLTVL.

The chain joins TRBV30 to TRBJ2-1; D is possibly TRBD2 (6 bases). CDR3 length equals 13 residues. The germline CDR1 and CDR2 sequences are GTSNPN and SVGIG (reference sequence). Between the trimmed V and J ends, which lost 2 bases and 10 bases, there was a span of 15 bases. CDR3 DNA: TGTGCCTGGAGTTTCCGACTAGAAGGAGAGCAGTTCTTC. Translating it yields CAWSFRLEGEQFF.

The chain links TRBV30 to TRBJ1-3, with D maybe TRBD1 (5 bases). The V gene's germline CDR1 is GTSNPN and CDR2 SVGIG (reference sequence). This CDR3 has 16 residues. V was shortened by 3 bases and J by 1 base, with 16 bases between the two germline ends. The CDR3 is CAWRGKGLLSGNTIYF. In nucleotides, the CDR3 is TGTGCCTGGAGGGGGAAGGGACTCCTATCTGGAAACACCATATATTTT.

The chain employs TRBV19 and TRBJ1-3; D perhaps matches TRBD1 (5 bases). The CDR3 is 17 residues long. Trimming stripped 5 bases from V and 0 bases from J, with 17 bases between. Germline-derived CDR1 and CDR2 are LNHDA and SQIVND (reference sequence). CDR3 bases: TGTGCCAGTAGTCCTCGGGGCTCGCGCTACTCTGGAAACACCATATATTTT. Translating it yields CASSPRGSRYSGNTIYF.

This chain connects TRBV7-3 to TRBJ2-1; the match to TRBD2 covers 14 bases. Germline V gene data show CDR1 as SGHTA and CDR2 as FQGTGA. V trimming: 4 bases; J trimming: 3 bases; junction bases outside the gene matches: 11. CDR3 length equals 19 residues. CDR3 bases: TGTGCCAGCAGCTCTCACGGGACTAGCGGGAGAGGCTACTACAATGAGCAGTTCTTC. Its protein product is CASSSHGTSGRGYYNEQFF.

This clone came up once. This chain joins TRBV5-1 and TRBJ1-2; TRBD1 agrees at 9 bases. The CDR3 spans 18 residues. V dropped 0 bases and J dropped 2; count of bases not matched to a gene: 11. Germline V gives CDR1 SGHRS, CDR2 YFSETQ. The CDR3 DNA is TGCGCCAGCAGCTTGGCCTCGGGACAGGGAGGTTTGAACTATGGCTACACCTTC. Encoded protein: CASSLASGQGGLNYGYTF.

This clone was seen a few times. The DNA of the CDR3 is TGTGCCAGCAGCTTAAGCCCAACAGGGGGGATGAACACTGAAGCTTTCTTT. Amino acids: CASSLSPTGGMNTEAFF. The chain combines TRBV7-3 with TRBJ1-1, with TRBD1 matching over 8 bases. The germline CDR1 and CDR2 sequences are SGHTA and FQGTGA. CDR3 length: 17 residues. V lost 1 base to trimming and J lost 0 bases; unmatched junction nucleotides: 7. Combining the CDR3 with reference TRBV7-3 and TRBJ1-1 gives the whole variable domain GAGVSQTPSNKVTEKGKYVELRCDPISGHTALYWYRQSLGQGPEFLIYFQGTGAADDSGLPNDRFFAVRPEGSVSTLKIQRTERGDSAVYLCASSLSPTGGMNTEAFFGQGTRLTVV.

The chain employs TRBV5-1 and TRBJ1-2; 10 nucleotides line up with TRBD1. Germline V gene data show CDR1 as SGHRS and CDR2 as YFSETQ. CDR3 length equals 15 residues. The trim removed 4 bases at V and 6 bases at J, leaving 9 bases unmatched. DNA of the CDR3: TGCGCCAGCAGCCCCAATAGCGGACAGGGGGATGGCTACACCTTC. This sequence encodes CASSPNSGQGDGYTF. The full variable domain, in which reference TRBV5-1 and TRBJ1-2 provide the parts outside the CDR3, is KAGVTQTPRYLIKTRGQQVTLSCSPISGHRSVSWYQQTPGQGLQFLFEYFSETQRNKGNFPGRFSGRQFSNSRSEMNVSTLELGDSALYLCASSPNSGQGDGYTFGSGTRLTVV.

The rearrangement links TRBV7-3 to TRBJ1-1; no clear D. V was trimmed by 3 bases and J by 6 bases, leaving 11 bases between them. CDR3 length equals 13 residues. The germline V gene has CDR1 SGHTA and CDR2 FQGTGA. The CDR3 loop is CASSFDSQAEAFF. DNA for the CDR3: TGTGCCAGCAGCTTCGACTCCCAAGCTGAAGCTTTCTTT. Supplemented by reference TRBV7-3 and TRBJ1-1, the full variable domain reads GAGVSQTPSNKVTEKGKYVELRCDPISGHTALYWYRQSLGQGPEFLIYFQGTGAADDSGLPNDRFFAVRPEGSVSTLKIQRTERGDSAVYLCASSFDSQAEAFFGQGTRLTVV.

CDR3 coding DNA: TGTGCCAGCAGCCCCGGGACTAGCGGGGGAATACAAGGGAATGAGCAGTTCTTC. Encoded protein: CASSPGTSGGIQGNEQFF. This chain links TRBV5-8 with TRBJ2-1, with TRBD2 identical over 14 bases. The CDR3 spans 18 residues. Germline V gene sequence: CDR1 SGHTS, CDR2 YDEGEE. V was pared by 4 bases and J by 7 bases, with 13 bases of the junction left unmatched.

The chain joins TRBV9 to TRBJ2-1, with TRBD1 identical over 8 bases. This CDR3 contains 16 residues. The germline V gene has CDR1 SGDLS and CDR2 YYNGEE. Trimming at V came to 3 bases and at J to 3 bases, leaving 8 bases not matched to a gene. CDR3 sequence: CASSAPGQEFYNEQFF. As DNA, the CDR3 is TGTGCCAGCAGCGCGCCGGGACAGGAATTCTACAATGAGCAGTTCTTC.

The chain combines TRBV30 with TRBJ1-2; D remains unclear. This CDR3 contains 14 residues. V shed 4 bases and J shed 4 bases, with 16 bases lying between them. Germline loops: CDR1 GTSNPN, CDR2 SVGIG (reference sequence). CDR3 DNA: TGTGCCTGGAACGATTGGGGATCAGGCTATGGCTACACCTTC. It is translated as CAWNDWGSGYGYTF.

This rearrangement joins TRBV4-1 to TRBJ1-1; D remains ambiguous. Trimming left V 1 base short and J 0 bases short, with 9 bases between. This CDR3 comprises 15 residues. Germline-derived CDR1 and CDR2 are MGHRA and YSYEKL. As DNA, the CDR3 is TGCGCCAGCAGCCAAGTATGGGCGGTGAACACTGAAGCTTTCTTT. Translating it yields CASSQVWAVNTEAFF.

Remarks on this clone: Additional DNA sequences in this sample encode the identical CDR3. The rearrangement uses TRBV5-4 and TRBJ2-7; 9 bases line up with TRBD1. J was trimmed by 6 bases and V by 5 bases; bases with no gene match: 3. CDR1 is SGHNT, CDR2 YYREEE, per germline (reference sequence). This CDR3 spans 12 amino acids. CDR3 in DNA: TGTGCCAGCAGTGGACAGGGGAGCGAGCAGTACTTC. It encodes CASSGQGSEQYF.

This clone has only one observation. V and J are TRBV30 and TRBJ1-5; D unresolved. Trimming removed 1 base at V and 3 bases at J, with 7 bases between. The germline gives CDR1 GTSNPN, CDR2 SVGIG (reference sequence). The CDR3 loop spans 13 amino acids. CDR3 in DNA: TGTGCCTGGAGTGATGGGCCCAATCAGCCCCAGCATTTT. Its translation: CAWSDGPNQPQHF.

The chain employs TRBV2 and TRBJ2-3, with D possibly being TRBD1 (6 bases). The V end was cut by 7 bases, the J end by 6 bases, with 11 bases between. The CDR3 has 12 residues. The germline V gene encodes CDR1 SNHLY and CDR2 FYNNEI. CDR3 nucleotide sequence: TGTGCCAGCAAAGCTCAGGGGGATACGCAGTATTTT. Translating it yields CASKAQGDTQYF.

The gene calls are TRBV11-2 and TRBJ2-5; D possibly corresponds to TRBD2 (5 bases). The end of the DNA aligns better with TRBJ2-7, so the J call may be wrong. The CDR3 has 12 amino acids. Germline CDR1 SGHAT, CDR2 FQNNGV. CDR3 sequence (DNA): TGTGCCAGCAGCTTAGATCGGGGCGAGCAGTACTTC. Residues: CASSLDRGEQYF.